A single sample is the source of the 6 T cell receptor beta chains below, sequenced in a study of OX40 agonist ivuxolimab in advanced cancers. Sequenced by immunoSEQ multiplex PCR; TCRdb stores in-frame clones only, minus some. The data show 30,000 to 40,000 clones, about 83% seen once. The sequencing used CD4+ or CD8+ T cells sorted from blood, collected in a trial of the OX40 agonist ivuxolimab. Receptor source: an adult with an advanced solid tumor such as melanoma, head and neck, liver or kidney cancer.

This sequence joins TRBV5-6 and TRBJ2-1, with 8 bases identical to TRBD1. This CDR3 is 19 amino acids long. Germline CDR1 SGHDT, CDR2 YYEEEE. The ends lost 0 bases at V and 1 base at J; junction bases unmatched: 12. CDR3: CASSLGEVQGARSYNEQFF. The CDR3 region has the DNA TGTGCCAGCAGCTTGGGCGAAGTTCAGGGGGCGAGGTCCTACAATGAGCAGTTCTTC.

The chain couples TRBV5-1 to TRBJ1-2; D is perhaps TRBD1 (6 bases). The germline CDR1 and CDR2 sequences are SGHRS and YFSETQ. This CDR3 spans 17 amino acids. The V end was cut by 2 bases, the J end by 0 bases, with 17 bases between. Here the CDR3 DNA reads TGCGCCAGCAGCTTCAAGCAGACAGGAGCTGCTAACTATGGCTACACCTTC. Translation gives CASSFKQTGAANYGYTF.

This clone showed up just a few times. This chain links TRBV28 with TRBJ1-5; TRBD1 aligns across 8 bases. There are 15 residues in the CDR3. CDR1 and CDR2 from the germline V gene are MDHEN and SYDVKM. With 1 base clipped from V and 7 bases from J, the junction kept 6 bases outside the gene matches. The CDR3 spells CASSLFSGGEQPQHF. DNA of the CDR3: TGTGCCAGCAGTTTATTTTCAGGGGGCGAACAGCCCCAGCATTTT.

The chain recombines TRBV7-9 with TRBJ2-3; TRBD1 agrees at 7 bases. This CDR3 contains 15 residues. Germline V gives CDR1 SEHNR, CDR2 FQNEAQ (reference sequence). Trimming cost V 2 bases and J 2 bases; bases outside gene matches: 4. CDR3 loop: CASSLPGQNTDTQYF. The CDR3 coding sequence is TGTGCCAGCAGCTTACCGGGACAGAACACAGATACGCAGTATTTT.

The chain joins TRBV2 to TRBJ2-6, with D unresolved. This CDR3 is 14 amino acids long. Deletions cut 4 bases from V and 0 bases from J, with 4 bases between. Germline CDR1 reads SNHLY; CDR2 reads FYNNEI. DNA of the CDR3: TGTGCCAGCAGTGCGACCTCTGGGGCCAACGTCCTGACTTTC. It specifies CASSATSGANVLTF.

The chain carries TRBV7-7 and TRBJ2-7, with a weak D call TRBD2 (5 bases). Germline V CDR1 and CDR2: SSHAT, FNYEAQ (reference sequence). The CDR3 is 13 residues long. V shed 3 bases and J shed 6 bases, with 12 bases lying between them. The CDR3 spells CASSFVPGSEQYF. For the CDR3, the DNA is TGTGCCAGCAGCTTCGTCCCGGGGTCCGAGCAGTACTTC.